A single sample gave rise to the 6 T cell receptor beta chains below, sequenced in a study of blood T cell repertoires in COVID-19. Sequencing was performed with immunoSEQ multiplex PCR; in TCRdb, only in-frame clones are kept and a portion is missing. The table has roughly 80,000 clones, 86% seen once; the top ten hold about 15%. The sequencing input was peripheral blood. The receptors originated from a man older than 75 in a cohort sampled during active COVID-19.

V gene TRBV5-4 combines with J gene TRBJ1-2; a possible D gene is TRBD1 (6 bases). CDR1 is SGHNT, CDR2 YYREEE, per germline (reference sequence). There are 14 residues in the CDR3. V was cut by 1 base and J by 2 bases, with 9 bases left in between. CDR3 in DNA: TGTGCCAGCAGCTTGCAGACAGGCAACTATGGCTACACCTTC. Amino acids: CASSLQTGNYGYTF.

This clone was picked up one time. The rearrangement links TRBV29-1 to TRBJ2-2, with TRBD1 identical over 7 bases. This CDR3 spans 14 amino acids. Germline V CDR1 and CDR2: SQVTM, ANQGSEA. V was clipped by 6 bases and J by 4 bases; unmatched bases: 8. CDR3 loop: CSVNNDRATGELFF. The DNA for the CDR3 is TGCAGCGTCAATAACGACAGGGCCACCGGGGAGCTGTTTTTT.

J is TRBJ1-2 and V is TRBV7-2, with D possibly matching TRBD1 (5 bases). There are 11 residues in the CDR3. CDR1 and CDR2 (germline): SGHTA, FQGNSA. V lost 7 bases, J lost 14 bases, and 17 bases lay in between. CDR3 loop: CASTTTGVLTF. The CDR3 DNA sequence: TGTGCCAGCACCACAACGGGGGTTCTTACCTTC.

In its sample, this clone was seen a few times. The CDR3 DNA reads as TGTGCCAGCAGTTTATCCCGACGCGCAGGGGTGAACAATGAGCAGTTCTTC. This translates into CASSLSRRAGVNNEQFF. The chain recombines TRBV28 with TRBJ2-1, with D possibly TRBD1 on 6 matching bases. The CDR3 is 17 residues long. Germline loops: CDR1 MDHEN, CDR2 SYDVKM. V lost 1 base and J lost 5, with 18 bases in between.

The J gene is TRBJ2-2, the V gene TRBV7-2; 10 bases are a match to TRBD1. The trim removed 6 bases at V and 7 bases at J, leaving 5 bases unmatched. Germline V gene sequence: CDR1 SGHTA, CDR2 FQGNSA. The CDR3 totals 14 residues. The CDR3 DNA is TGTGCCAGCAGACCCGGGACAGGGGACGGGGAGCTGTTTTTT. It is translated as CASRPGTGDGELFF.

The rearrangement uses TRBV5-1 and TRBJ2-3; 10 positions agree with TRBD1. CDR1 is SGHRS, CDR2 YFSETQ, per germline. The CDR3 loop spans 16 amino acids. Trimming took 0 bases from V and 1 from J; bases not matched to a gene: 2. CDR3 region: CASSLGGTGGTDTQYF. The CDR3 DNA reads as TGCGCCAGCAGCTTGGGCGGGACAGGGGGCACAGATACGCAGTATTTT. Based on the CDR3 plus reference TRBV5-1 and TRBJ2-3, the full variable domain is KAGVTQTPRYLIKTRGQQVTLSCSPISGHRSVSWYQQTPGQGLQFLFEYFSETQRNKGNFPGRFSGRQFSNSRSEMNVSTLELGDSALYLCASSLGGTGGTDTQYFGPGTRLTVL.